This T cell receptor (beta chain) was observed in a study of blood T cells in healthy people across ages (dated by TCRdb to the mid-2010s). About the study as a whole: In model experiments, roughly one uniquely barcoded TCR beta cDNA molecule per two T cells was captured by template switching. Using deep sequencing normalized with unique cDNA molecular identifiers, the study measured how TCR beta repertoire diversity changes with age. Donors were grouped into four age groups: young (average roughly 17 years), middle-aged (less than 40), aged (approximately 58) and long-lived (about 89). To avoid experimental bias, donors of different ages were distributed randomly across sequencing lanes. The study analyzed two additional independent replicas of 1 million unique cDNA reads from the same blood draw for two donors, one aged 18 to 30 and one aged 80 or older.

Regarding this clonotype: Its specific antigen is unknown. Base qualities are not recorded, but no much larger clone differs from it by a single base.

Findings and caveats that apply to the study as a whole: Estimates of total diversity based on one million sequenced T cells were considered lower bounds and underestimates. Because donor CMV infection status was unknown, age-related changes in expanded clonotypes were potentially confounded. Observed TCR beta diversity per million T cells fell roughly linearly with age, and a significant reduction was already apparent by age around 36. Compared with the aged group, the long-lived group had more naive CD4+ T cells, fewer expanded clones and increased TCR diversity, a pattern suggesting age selection. Bulk unsorted PBMC profiling prevented conclusive comparison of naive and antigen-experienced compartments. The percentage of naive T cells measured by flow cytometry correlated strongly with observed TCR beta diversity.

Donors were around 37 systemically healthy Caucasian individuals from Russia aged roughly 6 to 100 years. About 10 milliliters of peripheral blood were drawn from each donor into EDTA-treated Vacutainer tubes. Ficoll-Paque density-gradient centrifugation was used to isolate PBMCs, with at least 6 million per sample. Trizol reagent was used to extract total RNA from the PBMCs, yielding at least 6 micrograms per sample. For every donor, an aliquot of PBMCs went through flow cytometry to measure the percentages of naive CD45RAhigh/CD27high T cells. The library was produced with 5' RACE. Sequencing was carried out with an Illumina HiSeq 2500. A second PCR of 7 to 11 cycles was run with a J-beta primer mix and a sample-barcoded 5' primer. Each TCR beta cDNA molecule received a unique molecular identifier from a template-switch 5' adaptor carrying 12 random nucleotides. At least 2.5 million CDR3-containing paired-end reads were obtained from each sample. All of the RNA was converted into first-strand cDNA using the Mint cDNA synthesis kit, with a TRBC-specific oligonucleotide serving as the primer. Following uracil-DNA glycosylase treatment, all cDNA underwent a first 18-cycle PCR with the universal primers M1SS and BC2_uni_R. In the paper's pipeline: For normalization, 1 million high-quality reads, each with a distinct molecular identifier, were randomly selected from each sample. Instead of being binned into consensus sequences, reads with shared molecular identifiers were discarded. CDR3 identification, clonotype clustering and error correction used MiTCR with a Q25 quality threshold and the strictest error-elimination algorithm. A nonparametric unseen species model using Euler transformation provided a lower-bound estimate of total TCR beta diversity. TCRdb reran the public reads through fastp at Q25 and MiXCR, keeping productive beta chains. All rows with the same CDR3 protein become a single entry with the most common DNA and genes. The V and J calls follow TCRdb's processing rather than the paper's. The sample profile shows about 760,000 distinct CDR3 sequences; about 56% of them were found once. The ten largest clones capture 20% to 30% of the sample.

The CDR3 starts with the cysteine, ends with the phenylalanine, and has 21 residues. The kept DNA is CDR3 alone, 63 bases in frame from the first base. Relative to germline, V is missing 5 bases and J is missing 0 bases, with 18 bases of the junction outside any gene match. As encoded in the germline V gene (reference sequence), CDR1 is LNHNV while CDR2 is YYDKDF. The specimen sequenced was blood. This clonotype was obtained from a man between 35 and 55 years old in good health. The V gene is TRBV15 and the J gene is TRBJ1-4, with 10 central nucleotides matching TRBD1. The DNA reads TGTGCCACCAGCGGCGCCTCCCCCGGGACAGGGGTTGCAACAACTAATGAAAAACTGTTTTTT. The translation is CATSGASPGTGVATTNEKLFF.